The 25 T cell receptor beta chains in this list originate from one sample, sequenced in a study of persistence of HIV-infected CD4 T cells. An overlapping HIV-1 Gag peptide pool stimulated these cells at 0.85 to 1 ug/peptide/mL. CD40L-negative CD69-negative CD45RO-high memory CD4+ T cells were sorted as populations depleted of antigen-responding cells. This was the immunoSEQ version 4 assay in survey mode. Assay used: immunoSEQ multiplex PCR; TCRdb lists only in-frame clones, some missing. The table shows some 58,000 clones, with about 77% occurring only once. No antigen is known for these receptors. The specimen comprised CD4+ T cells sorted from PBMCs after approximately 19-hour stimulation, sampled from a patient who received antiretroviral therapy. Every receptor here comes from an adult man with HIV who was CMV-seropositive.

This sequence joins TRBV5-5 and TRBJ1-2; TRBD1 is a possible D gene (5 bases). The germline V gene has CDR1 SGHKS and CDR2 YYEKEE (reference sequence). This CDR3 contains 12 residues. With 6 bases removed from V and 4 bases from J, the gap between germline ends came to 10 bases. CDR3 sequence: CASTGLSYGYTF. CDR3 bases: TGTGCCAGCACGGGACTAAGCTATGGCTACACCTTC.

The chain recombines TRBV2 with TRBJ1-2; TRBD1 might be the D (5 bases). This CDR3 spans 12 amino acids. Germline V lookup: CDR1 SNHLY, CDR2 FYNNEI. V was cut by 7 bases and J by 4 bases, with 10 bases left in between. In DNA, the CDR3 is TGTGCCAGCAATGGACAACTCTATGGCTACACCTTC. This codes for CASNGQLYGYTF. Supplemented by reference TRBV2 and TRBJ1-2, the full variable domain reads EPEVTQTPSHQVTQMGQEVILRCVPISNHLYFYWYRQILGQKVEFLVSFYNNEISEKSEIFDDQFSVERPDGSNFTLKIRSTKLEDSAMYFCASNGQLYGYTFGSGTRLTVV.

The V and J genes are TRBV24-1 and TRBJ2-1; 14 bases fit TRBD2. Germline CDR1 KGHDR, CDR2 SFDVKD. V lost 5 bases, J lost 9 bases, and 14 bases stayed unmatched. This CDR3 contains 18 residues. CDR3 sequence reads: CATSGVRGTSGGQGEQFF. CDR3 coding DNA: TGTGCCACCAGTGGGGTCAGGGGGACTAGCGGGGGACAAGGTGAGCAGTTCTTC.

Here the CDR3 DNA reads TGTGCCAGCAGCCCCCAGGAAGGTCCATTGGAAGCTTTCTTT. The encoded protein is CASSPQEGPLEAFF. V and J are TRBV6-5 and TRBJ1-1; D is unresolved. The CDR3 is made up of 14 amino acids. Trimming shortened V by 6 bases and J by 8 bases, and 19 bases separated the two germline ends. Per germline, CDR1 MNHEY and CDR2 SVGAGI.

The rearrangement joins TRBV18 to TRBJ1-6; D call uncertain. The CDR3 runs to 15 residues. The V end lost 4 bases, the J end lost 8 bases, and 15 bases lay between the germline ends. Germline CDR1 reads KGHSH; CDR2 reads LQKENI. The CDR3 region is CASSLTSQEDSPLHF. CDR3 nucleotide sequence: TGTGCCAGCTCACTCACGTCCCAGGAGGATTCACCCCTCCACTTT.

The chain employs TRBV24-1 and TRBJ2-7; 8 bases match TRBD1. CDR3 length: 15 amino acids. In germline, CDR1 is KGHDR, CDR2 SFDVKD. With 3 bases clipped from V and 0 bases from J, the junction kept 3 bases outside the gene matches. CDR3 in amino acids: CATSDSTGGSYEQYF. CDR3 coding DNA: TGTGCCACCAGTGATAGTACAGGGGGCTCCTACGAGCAGTACTTC.

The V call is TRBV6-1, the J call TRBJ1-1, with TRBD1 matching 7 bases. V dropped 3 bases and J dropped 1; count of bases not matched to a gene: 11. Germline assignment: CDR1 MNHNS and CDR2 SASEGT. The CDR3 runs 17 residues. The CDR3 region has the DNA TGTGCCAGCAGTGACGAGAGGGGGCCCTCGGGGAACACTGAAGCTTTCTTT. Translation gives CASSDERGPSGNTEAFF.

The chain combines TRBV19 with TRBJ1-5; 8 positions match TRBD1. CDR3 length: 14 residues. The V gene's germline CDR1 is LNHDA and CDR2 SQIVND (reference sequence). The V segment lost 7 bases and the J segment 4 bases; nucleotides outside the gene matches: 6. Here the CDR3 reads CASKVGQVNQPQHF. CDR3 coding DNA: TGTGCCAGTAAAGTGGGACAGGTTAATCAGCCCCAGCATTTT.

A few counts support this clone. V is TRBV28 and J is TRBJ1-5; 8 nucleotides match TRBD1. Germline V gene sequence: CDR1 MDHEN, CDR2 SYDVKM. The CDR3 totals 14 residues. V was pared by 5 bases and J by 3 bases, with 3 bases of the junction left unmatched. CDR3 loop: CASSADRDNQPQHF. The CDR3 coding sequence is TGTGCCAGCAGTGCGGACAGGGACAATCAGCCCCAGCATTTT.

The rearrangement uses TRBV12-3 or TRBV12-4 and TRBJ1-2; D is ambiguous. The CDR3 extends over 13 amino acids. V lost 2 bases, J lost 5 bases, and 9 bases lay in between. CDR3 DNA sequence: TGTGCCAGCAGTTTATCGACAAGTTATGGCTACACCTTC. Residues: CASSLSTSYGYTF.

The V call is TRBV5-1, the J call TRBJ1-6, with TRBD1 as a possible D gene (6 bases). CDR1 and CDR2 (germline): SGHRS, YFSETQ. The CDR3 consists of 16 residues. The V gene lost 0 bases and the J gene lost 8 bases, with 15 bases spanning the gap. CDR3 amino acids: CASSLGQWGAYSPLHF. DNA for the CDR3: TGCGCCAGCAGCTTGGGCCAGTGGGGGGCATATTCACCCCTCCACTTT.

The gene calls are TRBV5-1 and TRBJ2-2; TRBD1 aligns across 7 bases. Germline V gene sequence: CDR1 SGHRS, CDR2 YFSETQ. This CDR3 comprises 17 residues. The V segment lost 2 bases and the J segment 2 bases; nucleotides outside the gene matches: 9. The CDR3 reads CASSFTGTAVNTGELFF. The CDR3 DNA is TGCGCCAGCAGCTTTACCGGGACAGCTGTAAACACCGGGGAGCTGTTTTTT.

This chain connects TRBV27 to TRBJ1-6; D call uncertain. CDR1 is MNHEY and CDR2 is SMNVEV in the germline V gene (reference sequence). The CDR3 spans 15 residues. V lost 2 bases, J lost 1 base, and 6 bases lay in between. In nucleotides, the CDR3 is TGTGCCAGCAGTTTAGGTGGATCCTATAATTCACCCCTCCACTTT. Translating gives CASSLGGSYNSPLHF.

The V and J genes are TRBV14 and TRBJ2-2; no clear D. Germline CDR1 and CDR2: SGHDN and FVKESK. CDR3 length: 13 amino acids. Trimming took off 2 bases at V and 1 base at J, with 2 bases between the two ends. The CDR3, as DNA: TGTGCCAGCAGCCAACAGAACACCGGGGAGCTGTTTTTT. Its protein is CASSQQNTGELFF.

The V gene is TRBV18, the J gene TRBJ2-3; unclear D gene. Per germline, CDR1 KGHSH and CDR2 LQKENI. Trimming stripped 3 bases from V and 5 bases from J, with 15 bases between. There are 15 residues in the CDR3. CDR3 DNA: TGTGCCAGCTCACCGGACCGTGGGTGGGGAGATACGCAGTATTTT. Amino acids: CASSPDRGWGDTQYF. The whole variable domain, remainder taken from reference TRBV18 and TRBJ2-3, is NAGVMQNPRHLVRRRGQEARLRCSPMKGHSHVYWYRQLPEEGLKFMVYLQKENIIDESGMPKERFSAEFPKEGPSILRIQQVVRGDSAAYFCASSPDRGWGDTQYFGPGTRLTVL.

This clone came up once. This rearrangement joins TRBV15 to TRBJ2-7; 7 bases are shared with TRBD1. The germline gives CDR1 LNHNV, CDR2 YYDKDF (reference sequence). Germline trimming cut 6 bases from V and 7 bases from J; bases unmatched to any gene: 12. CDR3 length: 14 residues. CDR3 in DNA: TGTGCCACCAGGGCGCGACAGGGAGTAGGGGAGCAGTACTTC. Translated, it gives CATRARQGVGEQYF.

The CDR3 region has the DNA TGCGCCAGCAGTGAGAACATCGGCTACGAGCAGTACTTC. Translated, it gives CASSENIGYEQYF. The chain couples TRBV10-2 to TRBJ2-7; D is unresolved. The CDR3 length is 13 residues. Germline CDR1 WSHSY, CDR2 SAAADI. Trimming left V 2 bases short and J 3 bases short, with 8 bases between.

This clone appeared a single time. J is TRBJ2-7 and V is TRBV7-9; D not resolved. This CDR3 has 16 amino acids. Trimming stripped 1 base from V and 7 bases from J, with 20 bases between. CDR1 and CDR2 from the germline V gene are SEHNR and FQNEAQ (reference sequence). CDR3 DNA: TGTGCCAGCAGCTTAGTAGAAGGTAGTTTTCCGAGTGAGCAGTACTTC. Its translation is CASSLVEGSFPSEQYF. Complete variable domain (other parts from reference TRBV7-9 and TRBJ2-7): DTGVSQNPRHKITKRGQNVTFRCDPISEHNRLYWYRQTLGQGPEFLTYFQNEAQLEKSRLLSDRFSAERPKGSFSTLEIQRTEQGDSAMYLCASSLVEGSFPSEQYFGPGTRLTVT.

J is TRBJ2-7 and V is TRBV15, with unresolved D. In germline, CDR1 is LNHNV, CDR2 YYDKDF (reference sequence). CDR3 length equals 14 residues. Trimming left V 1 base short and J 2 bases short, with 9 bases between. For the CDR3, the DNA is TGTGCCACCAGCAGAGTAGAAAGGACCTACGAGCAGTACTTC. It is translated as CATSRVERTYEQYF.

The CDR3 loop is CASSSRGGTATDTQYF. The CDR3, as DNA: TGTGCCAGCAGCTCGAGGGGTGGGACAGCCACAGATACGCAGTATTTT. The chain recombines TRBV7-9 with TRBJ2-3; TRBD1 agrees at 7 bases. CDR1 is SEHNR, CDR2 FQNEAQ, per germline (reference sequence). Losses at the gene ends were 4 bases for V and 2 bases for J; bases not matched to a gene: 9. This CDR3 has 16 amino acids.

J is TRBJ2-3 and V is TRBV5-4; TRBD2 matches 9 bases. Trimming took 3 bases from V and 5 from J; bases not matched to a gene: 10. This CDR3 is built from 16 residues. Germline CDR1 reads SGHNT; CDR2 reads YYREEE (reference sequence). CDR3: CASSYKGLAGIDTQYF. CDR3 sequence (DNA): TGTGCCAGCAGCTACAAGGGGCTAGCGGGGATAGATACGCAGTATTTT.

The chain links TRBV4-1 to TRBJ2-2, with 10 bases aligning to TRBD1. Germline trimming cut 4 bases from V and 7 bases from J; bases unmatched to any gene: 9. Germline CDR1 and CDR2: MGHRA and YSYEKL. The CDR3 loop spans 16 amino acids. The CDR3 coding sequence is TGCGCCAGCAGCCCCGGACAGGGGGGGACCTTCGGGGAGCTGTTTTTT. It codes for CASSPGQGGTFGELFF.

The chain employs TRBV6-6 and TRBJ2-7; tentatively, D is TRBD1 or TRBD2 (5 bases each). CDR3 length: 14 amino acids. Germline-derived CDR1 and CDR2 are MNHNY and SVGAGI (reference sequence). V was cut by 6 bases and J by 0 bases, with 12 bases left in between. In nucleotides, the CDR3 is TGTGCCAGCAGCTTCGGGGCAGCCTCCTACGAGCAGTACTTC. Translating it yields CASSFGAASYEQYF.

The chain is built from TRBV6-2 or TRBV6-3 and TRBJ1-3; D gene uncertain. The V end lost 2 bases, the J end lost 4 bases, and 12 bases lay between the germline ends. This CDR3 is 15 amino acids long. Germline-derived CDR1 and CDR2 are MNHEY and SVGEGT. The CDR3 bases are TGTGCCAGCAGTTACCTGGGGAGCCTCGGAAACACCATATATTTT. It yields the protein CASSYLGSLGNTIYF.

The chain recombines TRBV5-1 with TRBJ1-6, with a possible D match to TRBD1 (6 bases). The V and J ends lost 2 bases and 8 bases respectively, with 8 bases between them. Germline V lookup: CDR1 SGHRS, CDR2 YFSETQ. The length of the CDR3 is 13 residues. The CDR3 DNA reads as TGCGCCAGCAGCTTACAGGGTTATTCACCCCTCCACTTT. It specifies CASSLQGYSPLHF.